These 20 T cell receptor beta chains came from one sample sequenced in a study of blood T cells in healthy people across ages. A second about 7 to 11 cycle PCR used barcoded and J-beta primers. MiXCR, run by TCRdb on the 5' RACE reads, gives a single entry per CDR3 protein. The sample lists hundreds of thousands of distinct CDR3 sequences, about 28% occurring once. Sequenced: blood. These receptors all stem from a woman of 80 years or more in good health.

This clonotype was seen repeatedly, ten times or more. The chain joins TRBV20-1 to TRBJ1-5; the match to TRBD1 covers 10 bases. V lost 5 bases to trimming and J lost 4 bases; unmatched junction nucleotides: 2. Germline CDR1 and CDR2: DFQATT and SNEGSKA (reference sequence). The CDR3 extends over 13 amino acids. The CDR3 DNA reads as TGCAGTGCTTGGACAGGGGGAAATCAGCCCCAGCATTTT. Translated, it gives CSAWTGGNQPQHF.

This clonotype has more than one count but fewer than ten. The chain has TRBV12-3 or TRBV12-4 and TRBJ2-2; 8 nucleotides match TRBD1. CDR3 length equals 15 residues. Trimming took 6 bases from V and 1 from J; bases not matched to a gene: 4. The CDR3: CASRKGQENTGELFF. The CDR3 bases are TGTGCCAGCAGAAAGGGACAGGAGAACACCGGGGAGCTGTTTTTT.

This clonotype was observed a handful of times. This may be a read error: a much more frequent sequence differs by one nucleotide. This chain links TRBV3-1 with TRBJ2-1; 8 bases align to TRBD2. The CDR3 has 14 residues. The trim removed 4 bases at V and 6 bases at J, leaving 5 bases unmatched. The germline CDR1 and CDR2 sequences are LGHDT and YNNKEL (reference sequence). CDR3 coding DNA: TGTGCCAGCAGCCCGGGACTAGACGCCAATGAGCAGTTCTTC. Its protein is CASSPGLDANEQFF.

The V gene is TRBV12-3 or TRBV12-4, the J gene TRBJ2-3; D possibly uses TRBD1 or TRBD2 (6 bases each). The CDR3 spans 15 residues. With 3 bases removed from V and 5 bases from J, the gap between germline ends came to 15 bases. CDR3 nucleotides: TGTGCCAGCAGTTTTACCGGGGGCCGAGTAGATACGCAGTATTTT. Translation gives CASSFTGGRVDTQYF.

In its sample, this clonotype was seen many times. The chain is built from TRBV11-3 and TRBJ2-5, with TRBD1 identical over 7 bases. Trimming removed 4 bases from V and 3 bases from J; junction bases left unmatched: 5. This CDR3 region has 14 residues. The germline V gene encodes CDR1 SGHNT and CDR2 YENEEA. The CDR3 DNA reads as TGTGCCAGCAGCTATCGACAGGGAAAAGAGACCCAGTACTTC. It specifies CASSYRQGKETQYF. Variable domain in full (rest from reference TRBV11-3 and TRBJ2-5): EAGVVQSPRYKIIEKKQPVAFWCNPISGHNTLYWYLQNLGQGPELLIRYENEEAVDDSQLPKDRFSAERLKGVDSTLKIQPAELGDSAVYLCASSYRQGKETQYFGPGTRLLVL.

This clonotype was observed many times. The chain is built from TRBV7-2 and TRBJ1-6; 7 nucleotides align to TRBD1. V was pared by 8 bases and J by 7 bases, with 8 bases of the junction left unmatched. CDR1 and CDR2 (germline): SGHTA, FQGNSA. This CDR3 spans 14 amino acids. In DNA form, the CDR3 reads TGTGCCAGCCGCCTCGACAGGGCCAATTCACCCCTCCACTTT. Residues: CASRLDRANSPLHF.

This clonotype was picked up many times. The chain employs TRBV15 and TRBJ2-3; TRBD1 or TRBD2 may be the D gene (5 bases each). The CDR3 covers 13 residues. V shed 5 bases and J shed 1 base, with 7 bases lying between them. Germline V gives CDR1 LNHNV, CDR2 YYDKDF (reference sequence). This CDR3 is CATSRGGTDTQYF. In nucleotides, the CDR3 is TGTGCCACCAGCCGAGGGGGCACAGATACGCAGTATTTT.

The table lists this clonotype with many counts. The V gene is TRBV6-2 or TRBV6-3, the J gene TRBJ1-2, with TRBD1 matching 7 bases. The length of the CDR3 is 14 residues. Germline V gene lookup returns CDR1 MNHEY and CDR2 SVGEGT. Unmatched junction bases numbered 8, after V lost 4 bases and J lost 6 bases. The CDR3 nucleotides are TGTGCCAGCAGTTGGCGGACAGGACTGAATGGCTACACCTTC. Amino acid sequence: CASSWRTGLNGYTF.

This clonotype was seen a handful of times. The V call is TRBV7-2, the J call TRBJ1-2; 10 bases agree with TRBD1. Germline V lookup: CDR1 SGHTA, CDR2 FQGNSA. The CDR3 contains 14 residues. V shed 1 base and J 7 bases; nucleotides not matched to a gene: 3. The chain's CDR3 is CASSLETGGRGYTF. The CDR3 bases are TGTGCCAGCAGCTTAGAGACAGGGGGCCGTGGCTACACCTTC.

This chain uses TRBV19 with TRBJ2-2; 7 bases line up with TRBD1. Trimming cost V 10 bases and J 11 bases; bases outside gene matches: 7. This CDR3 region has 11 residues. Germline lookup yields CDR1 LNHDA and CDR2 SQIVND (reference sequence). CDR3: CATQGTAELFF. The DNA of the CDR3 is TGTGCCACCCAAGGGACAGCTGAGCTGTTTTTT.

This CDR3 is CASSQGLAAVGEQYF. CDR3 DNA sequence: TGCGCCAGCAGCCAGGGACTAGCGGCGGTAGGGGAGCAGTACTTC. The genes are TRBV4-3 and TRBJ2-7, with TRBD2 identical over 11 bases. The V segment lost 3 bases and the J segment 7 bases; nucleotides outside the gene matches: 8. The CDR3 is 15 amino acids. CDR1 and CDR2 from the germline V gene are LGHNA and YSLEER.

Many counts were recorded for this clonotype. The gene calls are TRBV2 and TRBJ2-7; the D call may be TRBD1 or TRBD2 (5 bases each). The V end was cut by 5 bases, the J end by 11 bases, with 13 bases between. Germline CDR1 is SNHLY and CDR2 is FYNNEI. The CDR3 is made up of 11 amino acids. CDR3 DNA sequence: TGTGCCAGCAGTTCAGGGTACGGGGAGTACTTC. Translated: CASSSGYGEYF.

This clonotype came up many times. The chain couples TRBV7-2 to TRBJ2-1, with 9 bases that match TRBD2. Losses at the gene ends were 3 bases for V and 10 bases for J; bases not matched to a gene: 7. Looked up from germline, CDR1 is SGHTA and CDR2 is FQGNSA. The CDR3 sequence is 14 residues long. CDR3 sequence: CASSFSSGETEQFF. The CDR3 DNA sequence: TGTGCCAGCAGCTTTTCTAGCGGGGAGACGGAGCAGTTCTTC. Variable domain in full (rest from reference TRBV7-2 and TRBJ2-1): GAGVSQSPSNKVTEKGKDVELRCDPISGHTALYWYRQSLGQGLEFLIYFQGNSAPDKSGLPSDRFSAERTGGSVSTLTIQRTQQEDSAVYLCASSFSSGETEQFFGPGTRLTVL.

This clonotype was detected ten times or more. The genes are TRBV15 and TRBJ2-3; the match to TRBD2 covers 9 bases. The J segment lost 1 base and the V segment lost 1 base, leaving 6 bases of the junction unmatched. There are 17 residues in the CDR3. Germline loops: CDR1 LNHNV, CDR2 YYDKDF (reference sequence). The CDR3 protein is CATSRGVSSGGTDTQYF. The CDR3 coding sequence is TGTGCCACCAGCAGAGGGGTCTCTAGCGGGGGCACAGATACGCAGTATTTT.

This rearrangement joins TRBV12-3 or TRBV12-4 to TRBJ2-3; 12 bases agree with TRBD2. V dropped 6 bases and J dropped 4; count of bases not matched to a gene: 17. The CDR3 has 19 residues. The CDR3 coding sequence is TGTGCCAGCAGCCTGAGGTGGGCGTCTAGCGGGGGGGCCTCAGATACGCAGTATTTT. Translation: CASSLRWASSGGASDTQYF.

The genes are TRBV5-6 and TRBJ2-3, with TRBD2 identical over 10 bases. The J segment lost 4 bases and the V segment lost 6 bases, leaving 8 bases of the junction unmatched. This CDR3 region has 15 residues. The germline V gene has CDR1 SGHDT and CDR2 YYEEEE. In nucleotides, the CDR3 is TGTGCCAGCAACGTAGCGGGGGGCAGCGCAGATACGCAGTATTTT. Its protein is CASNVAGGSADTQYF.

Details on this clonotype: One junction end does not reproduce the germline sequence, and a read error may be involved. V and J are TRBV27 and TRBJ2-1; D tentatively fits TRBD1 or TRBD2 (5 bases each). The CDR3 runs 16 residues. Germline lookup yields CDR1 MNHEY and CDR2 SMNVEV (reference sequence). CDR3 loop: CASSLSAPGRGDEQFF. In nucleotides, the CDR3 is TGCGCCAGCAGTTTATCGGCTCCAGGGAGAGGCGATGAGCAGTTCTTC.

To note about this clonotype: A read error is possible here, since a much larger clone lies one base away. The CDR3 spells CASSCGIPTDTQYF. The CDR3 DNA follows: TGTGCCAGCAGCTGCGGGATACCCACAGATACGCAGTATTTT. This chain connects TRBV7-2 to TRBJ2-3; perhaps TRBD2 as D (6 bases). CDR3 length equals 14 residues. The V and J ends lost 4 bases and 2 bases respectively, with 10 bases between them. The germline V gene has CDR1 SGHTA and CDR2 FQGNSA. The full variable domain, in which reference TRBV7-2 and TRBJ2-3 provide the parts outside the CDR3, is GAGVSQSPSNKVTEKGKDVELRCDPISGHTALYWYRQSLGQGLEFLIYFQGNSAPDKSGLPSDRFSAERTGGSVSTLTIQRTQQEDSAVYLCASSCGIPTDTQYFGPGTRLTVL.

J is TRBJ1-1 and V is TRBV15; TRBD1 matches 8 bases. Germline V gene sequence: CDR1 LNHNV, CDR2 YYDKDF (reference sequence). Trimming removed 3 bases from V and 1 base from J; junction bases left unmatched: 4. This CDR3 has 15 residues. The CDR3 is CATSRAGTGNTEAFF. CDR3 in DNA: TGTGCCACCAGCAGGGCCGGGACAGGGAACACTGAAGCTTTCTTT.

The V call is TRBV6-5, the J call TRBJ2-3; 10 bases match TRBD2. This CDR3 region has 17 residues. Per germline, CDR1 MNHEY and CDR2 SVGAGI. Losses at the gene ends were 2 bases for V and 6 bases for J; bases not matched to a gene: 11. The CDR3 here is CASSYPPRSGGADTQYF. In DNA form, the CDR3 reads TGTGCCAGCAGTTACCCTCCTCGGAGCGGGGGGGCCGATACGCAGTATTTT.